Following are 14 T cell receptor beta chains from one sample sequenced in a study of CD8 T cells in ankylosing spondylitis. TCRdb used MiXCR to reprocess the 5' RACE reads, holding one entry per CDR3 protein. In the table there are roughly 280,000 distinct CDR3 sequences, around 20% of which are singletons. Source material: blood, either unsorted or a sorted T cell fraction (not recorded which). The receptors stem from a male donor with ankylosing spondylitis or in good health (not recorded which).

In this sample, this clonotype turned up many times. The chain couples TRBV11-2 to TRBJ2-3; no clear D. Germline V gives CDR1 SGHAT, CDR2 FQNNGV. CDR3 length: 15 amino acids. Trimming took 4 bases from V and 4 from J, leaving 15 bases between them. As DNA, the CDR3 is TGTGCCAGCAGCTCGTCGGCCAACCCATCAGATACGCAGTATTTT. It codes for CASSSSANPSDTQYF.

This clonotype was counted a few times. The V and J genes are TRBV20-1 and TRBJ2-5, with D perhaps TRBD1 or TRBD2 (5 bases each). Germline V gene sequence: CDR1 DFQATT, CDR2 SNEGSKA (reference sequence). The CDR3 runs 14 residues. The V and J ends lost 6 bases and 5 bases respectively, with 19 bases between them. This CDR3 reads CSAETGGLGETQYF. CDR3 nucleotide sequence: TGCAGTGCCGAAACAGGAGGCCTGGGGGAGACCCAGTACTTC.

The table lists this clonotype with a few counts. The chain uses TRBV15 and TRBJ2-1; D is possibly TRBD2 (5 bases). The CDR3 runs to 14 residues. Deletions cut 3 bases from V and 4 bases from J, with 10 bases between. The V gene's germline CDR1 is LNHNV and CDR2 YYDKDF (reference sequence). CDR3 DNA sequence: TGTGCCACCAGCAGCTCTAGCAGGTACAATGAGCAGTTCTTC. Translation: CATSSSSRYNEQFF.

The chain is built from TRBV5-1 and TRBJ2-2, with 11 positions matching TRBD1. The V gene's germline CDR1 is SGHRS and CDR2 YFSETQ. The ends lost 5 bases at V and 6 bases at J; junction bases unmatched: 6. The CDR3 covers 15 residues. The CDR3 nucleotides read TGCGCCAGCAGGGCGGACAGGGGGCTATCCGGGGAGCTGTTTTTT. Amino acids: CASRADRGLSGELFF. Using reference TRBV5-1 and TRBJ2-2 for the parts outside the CDR3, the full variable domain is KAGVTQTPRYLIKTRGQQVTLSCSPISGHRSVSWYQQTPGQGLQFLFEYFSETQRNKGNFPGRFSGRQFSNSRSEMNVSTLELGDSALYLCASRADRGLSGELFFGEGSRLTVL.

This clonotype has ten or more counts. The chain recombines TRBV20-1 with TRBJ1-1; 7 bases agree with TRBD1. The CDR3 covers 14 residues. V lost 1 base, J lost 5 bases, and 7 bases stayed unmatched. Looked up from germline, CDR1 is DFQATT and CDR2 is SNEGSKA (reference sequence). The CDR3 protein is CSARATVTGTEAFF. CDR3 DNA sequence: TGCAGTGCTAGAGCGACGGTGACAGGGACTGAAGCTTTCTTT.

This clonotype was seen a handful of times. The rearrangement uses TRBV28 and TRBJ1-1; D is undetermined. The V end lost 6 bases, the J end lost 0 bases, and 17 bases lay between the germline ends. CDR3 length: 16 residues. Per germline, CDR1 MDHEN and CDR2 SYDVKM. The CDR3 nucleotides are TGTGCCAGCAGACTTTTGGGAAGTACAATGAACACTGAAGCTTTCTTT. This translates into CASRLLGSTMNTEAFF.

V usage is TRBV24-1 and J usage is TRBJ2-5; a weak D match, TRBD1 (6 bases). Looked up from germline, CDR1 is KGHDR and CDR2 is SFDVKD. V was cut by 3 bases and J by 1 base, with 11 bases left in between. The CDR3 runs 15 residues. In nucleotides, the CDR3 is TGTGCCACCAGTGATGTGGACAGCATCCAAGAGACCCAGTACTTC. Protein product: CATSDVDSIQETQYF.

The gene calls are TRBV5-1 and TRBJ1-2; weak D call: TRBD1 (5 bases). The CDR3 length is 18 residues. Germline CDR1 SGHRS, CDR2 YFSETQ. The germline V and J ends were trimmed by 2 bases and 0 bases, with 20 bases remaining between them. The CDR3 loop reads CASSFARANPLTNYGYTF. As DNA, the CDR3 is TGCGCCAGCAGCTTCGCCAGGGCGAACCCTCTGACTAACTATGGCTACACCTTC. The entire variable domain, with the rest obtained from reference TRBV5-1 and TRBJ1-2, is as follows: KAGVTQTPRYLIKTRGQQVTLSCSPISGHRSVSWYQQTPGQGLQFLFEYFSETQRNKGNFPGRFSGRQFSNSRSEMNVSTLELGDSALYLCASSFARANPLTNYGYTFGSGTRLTVV.

This clonotype has at least ten counts. V and J are TRBV20-1 and TRBJ1-5; D is uncertain. The CDR3 loop spans 12 amino acids. Trimming left V 1 base short and J 8 bases short, with 9 bases between. In germline, CDR1 is DFQATT, CDR2 SNEGSKA (reference sequence). CDR3 bases: TGCAGTGCTAGAGCGGGAGGTAAGCCCCAGCATTTT. Residues: CSARAGGKPQHF.

This clonotype was seen ten or more times. The J gene is TRBJ2-3, the V gene TRBV5-1, with TRBD1 identical over 8 bases. CDR1 and CDR2 from the germline V gene are SGHRS and YFSETQ. Trimming removed 0 bases from V and 6 bases from J; junction bases left unmatched: 6. CDR3 size: 15 residues. This CDR3 reads CASSLVRDRWDTQYF. CDR3 nucleotide sequence: TGCGCCAGCAGCTTGGTCCGGGACAGGTGGGATACGCAGTATTTT.

This clonotype occurred many times. The chain combines TRBV10-2 with TRBJ2-2; a weak D match, TRBD2 (6 bases). The CDR3 spans 15 residues. V was pared by 8 bases and J by 6 bases, with 19 bases between. CDR1 WSHSY and CDR2 SAAADI come from the germline V gene. As DNA, the CDR3 is TGCGCCAGCCTTGATGAACTAGCATCTGCCGGGGAGCTGTTTTTT. Its protein product is CASLDELASAGELFF.

This clonotype was found a few times. The V call is TRBV24-1, the J call TRBJ2-3; D perhaps matches TRBD2 (6 bases). The V gene's germline CDR1 is KGHDR and CDR2 SFDVKD. V was trimmed by 8 bases and J by 0 bases, leaving 11 bases between them. The CDR3 has 14 amino acids. The CDR3 reads CATKSSVSTDTQYF. Written as DNA, the CDR3 is TGTGCCACCAAGTCTAGCGTTAGCACAGATACGCAGTATTTT.

This clonotype occurred many times. The rearrangement joins TRBV5-1 to TRBJ2-3; D gene ambiguous. The germline gives CDR1 SGHRS, CDR2 YFSETQ. Deletions cut 0 bases from V and 6 bases from J, with 8 bases between. The CDR3 loop spans 13 amino acids. The CDR3 spells CASSLALADTQYF. In nucleotides, the CDR3 is TGCGCCAGCAGCTTGGCCCTGGCCGATACGCAGTATTTT.

This clonotype was detected only a few times. The V call is TRBV10-3, the J call TRBJ1-6, with TRBD1 identical over 9 bases. The CDR3 is 14 residues long. Germline values: CDR1 ENHRY, CDR2 SYGVKD. The J segment lost 10 bases and the V segment lost 7 bases, leaving 8 bases of the junction unmatched. CDR3 sequence reads: CAITRDRVNSPLHF. The CDR3 DNA reads TGTGCCATCACCCGGGACAGGGTAAACTCACCCCTCCACTTT.